This T cell receptor beta chain was recovered during a study of cytotoxic CD8 clonotypes in ibrutinib-treated CLL. For the study at large: After a median roughly 12 months on treatment (6 to 36), response samples were drawn. Regarding the study as a whole: Researchers report that baseline clonality outpaced age-matched healthy donors and tracked circulating CD8+ T-cell counts.

TCR beta libraries used 1.5 to 2 micrograms of DNA from cryopreserved PBMCs. The length of the CDR3 is 14 residues. V gave up 4 bases and J gave up 5 bases, with 14 bases separating them. The germline V gene has CDR1 SNHLY and CDR2 FYNNEI. Some clones are missing from TCRdb's copy, which holds only in-frame ones; the method was immunoSEQ multiplex PCR. The sample lists around 140,000 clones, 70% to 80% occurring once. This clone was found a few times. What it binds is not known. The chain combines TRBV2 with TRBJ1-1; D not certain. The sequence was collected from a human donor with chronic lymphocytic leukemia. The material was PBMCs, obtained after 24 months of ibrutinib treatment. DNA for the CDR3: TGTGCCAGCAGTGTATCCCCTAGGAGGACTGAAGCTTTCTTT. Translating it yields CASSVSPRRTEAFF.